This TCR beta chain was sequenced during a study of post-analysis software for immune sequencing data. General study points: Higher frequency in patients than in controls was seen for several TRBV segments, with TRBV5-6, TRBV5-1 and TRBV20-1 among them.

Incorporated into the TCR beta cDNA libraries were unique molecular identifiers, which served to reduce PCR and sequencing biases. TCRdb re-analysed the PCR reads in MiXCR, keeping a single row per CDR3 protein. The data contain hundreds of thousands of distinct CDR3 sequences, 35% to 40% of them singletons. In its sample, this clonotype was seen many times. The antigen remains undetermined. This CDR3 has 15 residues. After removal of 5 bases from V and 6 bases from J, the junction contained 10 bases not matched to a gene. Germline CDR1 KGHSH, CDR2 LQKENI. The sequenced sample consisted of blood. The rearrangement links TRBV18 to TRBJ1-5, with 7 bases lining up with TRBD1. This receptor was obtained from a girl aged 10 to 17 with multiple sclerosis. The CDR3 reads CASSTTKGAGQPQHF. The CDR3 nucleotides are TGTGCCAGCTCAACCACAAAGGGGGCCGGTCAGCCCCAGCATTTT.